The 7 T cell receptor beta chains listed next were all sequenced from one sample in a study of cytomegalovirus exposure and HLA in healthy donors. PCR amplification relied on 60 Vbeta primers (plus 13 Jbeta primers). TCRdb keeps only in-frame clones here, not all; method: immunoSEQ multiplex PCR. The top ten clones hold 4% of a sample with approximately 120,000 clones, around 85% of them seen once. The sequenced sample was PBMCs. Receptor source: a young man in good health and CMV-seropositive.

This clone has just one count. The CDR3: CASSLSSIGSADIYEQYF. In DNA, the CDR3 is TGTGCCAGCAGCTTATCTAGTATTGGGTCAGCAGATATCTACGAGCAGTACTTC. The V and J genes are TRBV7-8 and TRBJ2-7; D unresolved. CDR1 is SGHVS and CDR2 is FQNEAQ in the germline V gene. The V and J ends lost 2 bases and 3 bases respectively, with 23 bases between them. This CDR3 spans 18 amino acids.

This clone has only one observation. The rearrangement links TRBV19 to TRBJ2-1; 10 bases align to TRBD2. CDR1 and CDR2 (germline): LNHDA, SQIVND (reference sequence). CDR3 length: 14 amino acids. J was trimmed by 7 bases and V by 5 bases; bases with no gene match: 5. The CDR3 sequence: CASSQRGGGNEQFF. CDR3 in DNA: TGTGCCAGTAGTCAGCGGGGGGGCGGAAATGAGCAGTTCTTC.

Concerning this clone: This same CDR3 is encoded by further DNA sequences in the sample. This rearrangement joins TRBV5-4 to TRBJ2-1; 11 nucleotides agree with TRBD2. Germline CDR1 is SGHNT and CDR2 is YYREEE (reference sequence). CDR3 length: 15 residues. J was trimmed by 3 bases and V by 3 bases; bases with no gene match: 2. CDR3 in amino acids: CASSSGTSGYNEQFF. The CDR3, as DNA: TGTGCCAGCAGCTCCGGGACTAGCGGCTACAATGAGCAGTTCTTC.

V gene TRBV6-5 combines with J gene TRBJ1-1; 7 bases are shared with TRBD1. Losses at the gene ends were 10 bases for V and 1 base for J; bases not matched to a gene: 12. CDR1 is MNHEY, CDR2 SVGAGI, per germline. The length of the CDR3 is 15 residues. CDR3 in amino acids: CAIRGGQYKNTEAFF. The CDR3 nucleotides are TGTGCCATCAGGGGGGGGCAATACAAGAACACTGAAGCTTTCTTT.

The genes are TRBV6-1 and TRBJ2-1; 11 bases line up with TRBD1. The germline V gene has CDR1 MNHNS and CDR2 SASEGT. V was pared by 4 bases and J by 7 bases, with 6 bases of the junction left unmatched. CDR3 length equals 15 residues. The CDR3 coding sequence is TGTGCCAGCAGTGGAGGACAGGGGGCAAGGAATGAGCAGTTCTTC. Translating gives CASSGGQGARNEQFF.

This clone was found once. The CDR3 loop is CASSLEGLLYEQYF. CDR3 nucleotides: TGTGCCAGCAGCTTGGAAGGACTTCTCTACGAGCAGTACTTC. The chain joins TRBV5-5 to TRBJ2-7, with D tentatively TRBD2 (5 bases). V was trimmed by 0 bases and J by 3 bases, leaving 10 bases between them. In germline, CDR1 is SGHKS, CDR2 YYEKEE (reference sequence). The CDR3 is 14 residues long.

This chain links TRBV18 with TRBJ2-5, with 13 bases that match TRBD2. Trimming at V came to 0 bases and at J to 5 bases, leaving 9 bases not matched to a gene. CDR1 and CDR2 (germline): KGHSH, LQKENI. CDR3 length: 18 amino acids. CDR3 amino acids: CASSPPGLAGVSGETQYF. The CDR3 DNA reads as TGTGCCAGCTCACCACCCGGACTAGCGGGAGTCAGTGGGGAGACCCAGTACTTC.